These 21 T cell receptor beta chains were sequenced from one sample in a study of blood T cell repertoires in COVID-19. Data came from immunoSEQ multiplex PCR; TCRdb stores just in-frame clones and leaves some out. The sample includes 200,000 to 250,000 clones, approximately 81% seen only once; the top ten take 0.85% to 1%. The specimen was peripheral blood. The origin of the receptors is a man aged 40-55 years with acute or convalescent COVID-19.

This chain uses TRBV29-1 with TRBJ1-3, with unresolved D. The CDR3 spans 12 residues. Germline V gene sequence: CDR1 SQVTM, CDR2 ANQGSEA. The ends were cut back, 6 bases at V and 3 bases at J, with 9 bases in the middle. CDR3 protein: CSVVGNGNTIYF. The CDR3 DNA sequence: TGCAGCGTCGTCGGGAATGGAAACACCATATATTTT.

The chain has TRBV5-5 and TRBJ1-1; 7 bases align to TRBD1. Trimming removed 4 bases from V and 3 bases from J; junction bases left unmatched: 12. The germline CDR1 and CDR2 sequences are SGHKS and YYEKEE (reference sequence). There are 16 residues in the CDR3. The CDR3 nucleotides are TGTGCCAGCAGCCCCGCTCACAGGGGATGGTACACTGAAGCTTTCTTT. Its translation is CASSPAHRGWYTEAFF.

The V gene is TRBV6-1, the J gene TRBJ2-5, with D hard to call. This CDR3 has 13 amino acids. Trimming left V 7 bases short and J 6 bases short, with 15 bases between. In germline, CDR1 is MNHNS, CDR2 SASEGT. The CDR3 DNA is TGTGCCAGCACCTCCGAGGATAGGAAGACCCAGTACTTC. This codes for CASTSEDRKTQYF.

V gene TRBV6-5 combines with J gene TRBJ2-7; a possible D gene is TRBD2 (6 bases). V shed 6 bases and J shed 5 bases, with 11 bases lying between them. The CDR3 has 12 residues. Germline V gene data show CDR1 as MNHEY and CDR2 as SVGAGI. DNA for the CDR3: TGTGCCAGCAGGACGGGGGACCACGAGCAGTACTTC. Translated, it gives CASRTGDHEQYF.

A note on this clone: Other DNA sequences in the same sample also yield this CDR3. The chain combines TRBV5-1 with TRBJ2-7; no clear D. Germline V gives CDR1 SGHRS, CDR2 YFSETQ. V was clipped by 0 bases and J by 0 bases, with 4 bases between them. The CDR3 totals 13 residues. The CDR3 loop reads CASSLGSSYEQYF. CDR3 nucleotides: TGCGCCAGCAGCTTGGGGAGCTCCTACGAGCAGTACTTC. Full variable domain (remainder filled in from reference TRBV5-1 and TRBJ2-7): KAGVTQTPRYLIKTRGQQVTLSCSPISGHRSVSWYQQTPGQGLQFLFEYFSETQRNKGNFPGRFSGRQFSNSRSEMNVSTLELGDSALYLCASSLGSSYEQYFGPGTRLTVT.

CDR3 residues: CASTPGKGTTNEKLFF. The CDR3 nucleotides are TGTGCCAGCACCCCGGGGAAAGGGACAACTAATGAAAAACTGTTTTTT. This chain links TRBV7-9 with TRBJ1-4; D is unclear. The CDR3 contains 16 residues. V was shortened by 7 bases and J by 0 bases, with 15 bases between the two germline ends. The germline CDR1 and CDR2 sequences are SEHNR and FQNEAQ (reference sequence).

The chain links TRBV4-2 to TRBJ1-1, with 8 bases lining up with TRBD1. Germline V CDR1 and CDR2: LGHNA, YNFKEQ. This CDR3 spans 20 amino acids. With 1 base clipped from V and 1 base from J, the junction kept 17 bases outside the gene matches. CDR3: CASSQVRPGRGLEGNTEAFF. In nucleotides, the CDR3 is TGTGCCAGCAGCCAAGTCAGGCCGGGCAGGGGGCTAGAGGGGAACACTGAAGCTTTCTTT.

The genes are TRBV20-1 and TRBJ1-2; the D gene is possibly TRBD1 (5 bases). The CDR3 covers 12 residues. Deletions cut 3 bases from V and 4 bases from J, with 9 bases between. Germline V gene data show CDR1 as DFQATT and CDR2 as SNEGSKA (reference sequence). The DNA of the CDR3 is TGCAGTGCTAGTCGGGGGAGCTATGGCTACACCTTC. Translation: CSASRGSYGYTF.

The chain has TRBV19 and TRBJ1-4; TRBD1 matches at 7 bases. Unmatched junction bases numbered 7, after V lost 4 bases and J lost 8 bases. There are 14 residues in the CDR3. Germline loops: CDR1 LNHDA, CDR2 SQIVND (reference sequence). This CDR3 reads CASSTFRDSEKLFF. CDR3 DNA: TGTGCCAGTAGTACTTTCCGGGACAGCGAAAAACTGTTTTTT.

The rearrangement joins TRBV19 to TRBJ1-1; 7 positions match TRBD1. V lost 3 bases and J lost 2; bases outside the gene matches: 6. The CDR3 length is 15 residues. Per germline, CDR1 LNHDA and CDR2 SQIVND (reference sequence). The CDR3 bases are TGTGCCAGTAGTATTCGCGACAGGGTAAACACTGAAGCTTTCTTT. It translates to CASSIRDRVNTEAFF.

Comments on this clone: The junction differs from germline at one of its ends, possibly a read error. This rearrangement joins TRBV6-5 to TRBJ2-3, with D possibly being TRBD1 (5 bases). The CDR3 totals 14 residues. Germline V gene sequence: CDR1 MNHEY, CDR2 SVGAGI. The chain's CDR3 is CASTYLRGTDTQYF. The CDR3 DNA sequence: TGTGCCAGCACTTACCTCAGGGGCACAGATACGCAGTATTTT.

This clone was counted only a few times. The DNA for the CDR3 is TGTGCCAGCCGCCCGGGGATATCCCGGGAGCTGTTTTTT. Protein product: CASRPGISRELFF. The chain employs TRBV11-2 and TRBJ2-2; D perhaps matches TRBD2 (5 bases). The germline gives CDR1 SGHAT, CDR2 FQNNGV. The V end was cut by 8 bases, the J end by 9 bases, with 16 bases between. The CDR3 extends over 13 amino acids.

The V call is TRBV5-1, the J call TRBJ2-7; the D is unclear. V dropped 0 bases and J dropped 2 bases, with 9 bases sitting between them. The CDR3 sequence is 14 residues long. The germline CDR1 and CDR2 sequences are SGHRS and YFSETQ. The CDR3 loop is CASSLEARAYEQYF. In DNA form, the CDR3 reads TGCGCCAGCAGCTTGGAAGCCCGTGCCTACGAGCAGTACTTC.

V usage is TRBV10-3 and J usage is TRBJ2-3; D unclear. The CDR3 is 12 amino acids. V was trimmed by 4 bases and J by 8 bases, leaving 10 bases between them. Germline V lookup: CDR1 ENHRY, CDR2 SYGVKD. CDR3 amino acids: CAISAPGSTQYF. The CDR3 region has the DNA TGTGCCATCAGTGCCCCCGGTAGTACGCAGTATTTT.

This chain joins TRBV9 and TRBJ2-7, with 7 bases lining up with TRBD2. CDR3 length: 15 residues. The germline CDR1 and CDR2 sequences are SGDLS and YYNGEE. The V and J ends lost 0 bases and 1 base, in that order; junction bases with no gene match: 4. CDR3 nucleotide sequence: TGTGCCAGCAGCGTAGATGGCGGGGGATCCTACGAGCAGTACTTC. Translating gives CASSVDGGGSYEQYF.

This chain joins TRBV5-1 and TRBJ1-1; weak D call: TRBD1 (6 bases). Trimming left V 4 bases short and J 7 bases short, with 8 bases between. This CDR3 is built from 11 residues. Germline CDR1 and CDR2: SGHRS and YFSETQ. This chain's CDR3 is CASSLDSEAFF. CDR3 bases: TGCGCCAGCAGCCTGGACAGTGAAGCTTTCTTT.

This clone turned up a few times. The V gene is TRBV19, the J gene TRBJ1-4, with 8 bases that match TRBD1. The ends lost 6 bases at V and 7 bases at J; junction bases unmatched: 7. The CDR3 length is 14 residues. Germline values: CDR1 LNHDA, CDR2 SQIVND (reference sequence). CDR3 DNA: TGTGCCAGTAGCGTCACAGGGGGGGTTGAAAAACTGTTTTTT. Residues: CASSVTGGVEKLFF.

The genes are TRBV3-1 (or the pseudogene TRBV3-2) and TRBJ1-1; perhaps TRBD1 as D (6 bases). The germline V gene encodes CDR1 LGHDT and CDR2 YNNKEL (reference sequence). Between the trimmed V and J ends, which lost 3 bases and 4 bases, there was a span of 21 bases. The CDR3 is made up of 17 amino acids. CDR3 sequence (DNA): TGTGCCAGCAGCCATGGGCGTTGGGGGGGCGAAGGCACTGAAGCTTTCTTT. Amino acid sequence: CASSHGRWGGEGTEAFF.

The rearrangement uses TRBV7-6 and TRBJ2-7; D unclear. CDR3 length: 16 residues. V was clipped by 1 base and J by 0 bases, with 13 bases between them. Germline CDR1 SGHVS, CDR2 FNYEAQ. The CDR3 is CASSLVAEPGSYEQYF. Written as DNA, the CDR3 is TGTGCCAGCAGCTTAGTAGCCGAGCCTGGCTCCTACGAGCAGTACTTC.

The rearrangement links TRBV3-1 (or the pseudogene TRBV3-2) to TRBJ2-7; possible D gene TRBD1, 6 bases. Germline CDR1 is LGHDT and CDR2 is YNNKEL (reference sequence). The CDR3 runs to 15 residues. V lost 3 bases and J lost 6, with 18 bases in between. The CDR3 DNA follows: TGTGCCAGCAGCCATGGTACAGGGAAAACCTCCGAGCAGTACTTC. As protein: CASSHGTGKTSEQYF.

The chain joins TRBV7-2 to TRBJ2-1, with TRBD2 as a possible D gene (5 bases). From germline, CDR1 is SGHTA and CDR2 FQGNSA. The V end lost 0 bases, the J end lost 9 bases, and 9 bases lay between the germline ends. This CDR3 contains 13 residues. The CDR3 DNA reads TGTGCCAGCAGCTTAGCATTGCGGGTTGAGCAGTTCTTC. Its protein is CASSLALRVEQFF.